What follows are 11 T cell receptor beta chains derived from one specimen sequenced in a study of vaccination effects on CD4 cells after COVID-19. Here immunoSEQ multiplex PCR was the method, and the copy in TCRdb shows in-frame clones only, minus some. The sample lists more than 35,000 clones, roughly 82% seen once, with roughly 3% in the top ten. These receptors lack a known antigen. Following 10 days of culture, CD4+ T cells were isolated. The material was CD4+ T cells from PBMCs cultured without peptide, obtained before COVID-19 vaccination. Receptors were obtained from a human donor who received a COVID-19 vaccine.

The chain is built from TRBV14 and TRBJ2-1; 11 bases align to TRBD1. The V gene end was trimmed by 4 bases and the J gene end by 9 bases; junction bases not matched to a gene: 8. Germline V gene sequence: CDR1 SGHDN, CDR2 FVKESK. CDR3 length: 15 residues. The CDR3 nucleotides are TGTGCCAGCAGCCTAGGGACAGGGGGTATTGGTGAGCAGTTCTTC. Amino acids: CASSLGTGGIGEQFF.

Only a few counts were recorded for this clone. The chain links TRBV5-1 to TRBJ1-1, with D possibly matching TRBD1 (5 bases). CDR1 and CDR2 (germline): SGHRS, YFSETQ. This CDR3 comprises 14 residues. The V and J ends lost 2 bases and 1 base respectively, with 9 bases between them. CDR3 region: CASSFWGENTEAFF. DNA of the CDR3: TGCGCCAGCAGCTTTTGGGGCGAGAACACTGAAGCTTTCTTT.

The chain uses TRBV11-1 and TRBJ1-3; 7 bases line up with TRBD1. Germline trimming cut 6 bases from V and 0 bases from J; bases unmatched to any gene: 5. This CDR3 is 15 amino acids long. The V gene's germline CDR1 is SGHAT and CDR2 FQDESV (reference sequence). The CDR3 DNA sequence: TGTGCCAGCAGGGACAGGACGCACTCTGGAAACACCATATATTTT. This gives the protein CASRDRTHSGNTIYF.

The chain joins TRBV2 to TRBJ2-5; D is ambiguous. V gave up 6 bases and J gave up 5 bases, with 7 bases separating them. Germline V gene data show CDR1 as SNHLY and CDR2 as FYNNEI. CDR3 length: 11 amino acids. The CDR3 DNA follows: TGTGCCAGCAGACAGAGTGAGACCCAGTACTTC. Protein: CASRQSETQYF.

The V and J genes are TRBV18 and TRBJ1-2; 7 nucleotides align to TRBD1. This CDR3 is built from 15 residues. Germline V CDR1 and CDR2: KGHSH, LQKENI. V lost 5 bases, J lost 1 base, and 7 bases stayed unmatched. CDR3 in amino acids: CASSAQGQGNYGYTF. DNA for the CDR3: TGTGCCAGCTCAGCACAGGGGCAGGGTAACTATGGCTACACCTTC. Supplemented by reference TRBV18 and TRBJ1-2, the full variable domain reads NAGVMQNPRHLVRRRGQEARLRCSPMKGHSHVYWYRQLPEEGLKFMVYLQKENIIDESGMPKERFSAEFPKEGPSILRIQQVVRGDSAAYFCASSAQGQGNYGYTFGSGTRLTVV.

This clone was seen a few times. This sequence joins TRBV24-1 and TRBJ2-6, with a possible D match to TRBD1 (6 bases). Germline lookup yields CDR1 KGHDR and CDR2 SFDVKD. V was trimmed by 5 bases and J by 2 bases, leaving 6 bases between them. The CDR3 has 14 amino acids. DNA of the CDR3: TGTGCCACCAGTGGGGGGCCTGGGGCCAACGTCCTGACTTTC. It codes for CATSGGPGANVLTF.

The chain carries TRBV2 and TRBJ1-5; 11 nucleotides match TRBD1. The CDR3 spans 16 residues. Germline V CDR1 and CDR2: SNHLY, FYNNEI. V dropped 6 bases and J dropped 6; count of bases not matched to a gene: 10. The CDR3 reads CASRTAGQGAAQPQHF. CDR3 nucleotide sequence: TGTGCCAGCAGGACCGCTGGACAGGGGGCAGCTCAGCCCCAGCATTTT. The whole variable domain, remainder taken from reference TRBV2 and TRBJ1-5, is EPEVTQTPSHQVTQMGQEVILRCVPISNHLYFYWYRQILGQKVEFLVSFYNNEISEKSEIFDDQFSVERPDGSNFTLKIRSTKLEDSAMYFCASRTAGQGAAQPQHFGDGTRLSIL.

This chain links TRBV6-5 with TRBJ1-1; D remains unclear. In germline, CDR1 is MNHEY, CDR2 SVGAGI. Trimming cost V 6 bases and J 4 bases, with 9 bases left between them. The CDR3 contains 12 residues. CDR3 amino acids: CASSRVGTEAFF. The CDR3 region has the DNA TGTGCCAGCAGCCGAGTTGGCACTGAAGCTTTCTTT.

The chain uses TRBV7-9 and TRBJ2-7; D might be TRBD1 (6 bases). V was pared by 3 bases and J by 3 bases, with 9 bases between. From germline, CDR1 is SEHNR and CDR2 FQNEAQ (reference sequence). CDR3 length equals 13 residues. DNA of the CDR3: TGTGCCAGCAGCTTTGGACAGCACTACGAGCAGTACGTC. This codes for CASSFGQHYEQYV.

The rearrangement links TRBV6-2 or TRBV6-3 to TRBJ2-1; perhaps TRBD2 as D (6 bases). V lost 6 bases and J 0 bases, leaving 12 bases between the germline ends. The CDR3 is 15 amino acids. Germline CDR1 and CDR2: MNHEY and SVGEGT. CDR3 nucleotide sequence: TGTGCCAGCAGCCCGCCCGGGAGCTCCTACAATGAGCAGTTCTTC. Translation gives CASSPPGSSYNEQFF.

The chain employs TRBV13 and TRBJ2-3; D is unresolved. This CDR3 has 13 residues. The V gene lost 2 bases and the J gene lost 2 bases, with 5 bases spanning the gap. Germline loops: CDR1 PRHDT, CDR2 FYEKMQ (reference sequence). CDR3 in amino acids: CASSLPPTDTQYF. The CDR3 nucleotides are TGTGCCAGCAGCTTACCCCCCACAGATACGCAGTATTTT. The full variable domain, in which reference TRBV13 and TRBJ2-3 provide the parts outside the CDR3, is AAGVIQSPRHLIKEKRETATLKCYPIPRHDTVYWYQQGPGQDPQFLISFYEKMQSDKGSIPDRFSAQQFSDYHSELNMSSLELGDSALYFCASSLPPTDTQYFGPGTRLTVL.